A single sample gave rise to the 14 T cell receptor beta chains below, sequenced in a study of shared clonotypes between healthy human individuals. Sequencing used immunoSEQ multiplex PCR; TCRdb keeps in-frame clones, though not all of them. The sample holds around 2.5 million clones, approximately 93% seen once. What was sequenced was naive CD4+ T cells from PBMCs. Subset described: CD45RA+ positively selected. The source of these receptors is a man between 18 and 29 years old in good health. Some clones in this sample may be carry-over from other donors' samples.

This chain joins TRBV7-9 and TRBJ2-1, with D perhaps assigned TRBD1 or TRBD2 (5 bases each). This CDR3 has 12 amino acids. Trimming cost V 1 base and J 15 bases, with 13 bases left between them. Germline V lookup: CDR1 SEHNR, CDR2 FQNEAQ (reference sequence). The CDR3 coding sequence is TGTGCCAGCAGCTTAGGGGACCCTGAGGGGTTCTTC. Translating gives CASSLGDPEGFF.

This chain links TRBV6-6 with TRBJ2-7; maybe TRBD1 (5 bases). The germline CDR1 and CDR2 sequences are MNHNY and SVGAGI (reference sequence). Trimming took off 5 bases at V and 3 bases at J, with 17 bases between the two ends. CDR3 size: 15 residues. DNA of the CDR3: TGTGCCAGCAGTCCAATAGGGGCCACCCTCTACGAGCAGTACTTC. Translating it yields CASSPIGATLYEQYF.

The chain links TRBV30 to TRBJ1-2, with D uncertain. The CDR3 runs 16 residues. Germline loops: CDR1 GTSNPN, CDR2 SVGIG (reference sequence). V lost 2 bases and J 4 bases, leaving 20 bases between the germline ends. The CDR3 sequence is CAWSPLGTLMGYGYTF. The CDR3 DNA sequence: TGTGCCTGGAGTCCTCTGGGCACCCTGATGGGCTATGGCTACACCTTC.

This chain links TRBV11-2 with TRBJ1-5; D gene uncertain. V gave up 2 bases and J gave up 6 bases, with 8 bases separating them. The CDR3 runs to 13 residues. Germline CDR1 SGHAT, CDR2 FQNNGV. The CDR3 DNA sequence: TGTGCCAGCAGCTTAACTTTGGGTCAGCCCCAGCATTTT. It is translated as CASSLTLGQPQHF.

The rearrangement links TRBV5-1 to TRBJ2-7, with a possible D match to TRBD1 (6 bases). CDR3 size: 15 residues. Germline loops: CDR1 SGHRS, CDR2 YFSETQ. V gave up 2 bases and J gave up 1 base, with 13 bases separating them. CDR3 bases: TGCGCCAGCAGCTTTACGGAAGGGGGTTCCTACGAGCAGTACTTC. It encodes CASSFTEGGSYEQYF.

The chain joins TRBV5-5 to TRBJ2-7, with a tentative D call TRBD1 (6 bases). The germline CDR1 and CDR2 sequences are SGHKS and YYEKEE (reference sequence). Trimming cost V 5 bases and J 6 bases, with 21 bases left between them. CDR3 length: 15 amino acids. The DNA of the CDR3 is TGTGCCAGCAGTACATCCCCAGGGGTGTCCGTCGAGCAGTACTTC. This codes for CASSTSPGVSVEQYF. The variable domain in full, with the rest retrieved from reference TRBV5-5 and TRBJ2-7, is DAGVTQSPTHLIKTRGQQVTLRCSPISGHKSVSWYQQVLGQGPQFIFQYYEKEERGRGNFPDRFSARQFPNYSSELNVNALLLGDSALYLCASSTSPGVSVEQYFGPGTRLTVT.

The V and J genes are TRBV27 and TRBJ2-3; no firm D call. V lost 6 bases, J lost 2 bases, and 18 bases lay in between. Per germline, CDR1 MNHEY and CDR2 SMNVEV (reference sequence). The CDR3 has 16 residues. The DNA of the CDR3 is TGTGCCAGCAGCAAGCGCCCCTGGCTTATCACAGATACGCAGTATTTT. Translating it yields CASSKRPWLITDTQYF.

The chain employs TRBV6-6 and TRBJ1-5; D possibly corresponds to TRBD1 (6 bases). This CDR3 comprises 16 residues. V was clipped by 1 base and J by 4 bases, with 14 bases between them. The germline gives CDR1 MNHNY, CDR2 SVGAGI (reference sequence). The CDR3 region is CASSYFGGFGNQPQHF. CDR3 sequence (DNA): TGTGCCAGCAGTTACTTTGGGGGCTTTGGAAATCAGCCCCAGCATTTT.

The gene calls are TRBV28 and TRBJ1-2, with 8 bases identical to TRBD1. Trimming at V came to 9 bases and at J to 4 bases, leaving 4 bases not matched to a gene. The germline CDR1 and CDR2 sequences are MDHEN and SYDVKM. This CDR3 is built from 12 residues. The CDR3 is CASTGGGYGYTF. The CDR3 coding sequence is TGTGCCAGTACAGGGGGGGGCTATGGCTACACCTTC.

The chain uses TRBV7-9 and TRBJ2-6; the match to TRBD1 covers 9 bases. This CDR3 is built from 19 residues. V lost 4 bases and J lost 0; bases outside the gene matches: 10. Germline V CDR1 and CDR2: SEHNR, FQNEAQ (reference sequence). CDR3 DNA: TGTGCCAGCAGCTCCATTGAGGGACAGGGACTCTCTGGGGCCAACGTCCTGACTTTC. This sequence encodes CASSSIEGQGLSGANVLTF.

This chain uses TRBV5-6 with TRBJ1-3; D may be TRBD1 (5 bases). Germline assignment: CDR1 SGHDT and CDR2 YYEEEE. V lost 1 base, J lost 2 bases, and 10 bases lay in between. The CDR3 loop spans 15 amino acids. In DNA, the CDR3 is TGTGCCAGCAGCTTGTTAGGGGAGACTGGAAACACCATATATTTT. Translating it yields CASSLLGETGNTIYF.

The J gene is TRBJ1-2, the V gene TRBV5-1; no firm D call. Between the trimmed V and J ends, which lost 4 bases and 1 base, there was a span of 20 bases. Germline lookup yields CDR1 SGHRS and CDR2 YFSETQ. The CDR3 has 17 amino acids. This chain's CDR3 is CASSNGGSAWVNYGYTF. The DNA for the CDR3 is TGCGCCAGCAGCAATGGAGGCTCGGCGTGGGTTAACTATGGCTACACCTTC. Filled out from reference TRBV5-1 and TRBJ1-2, the complete variable domain reads KAGVTQTPRYLIKTRGQQVTLSCSPISGHRSVSWYQQTPGQGLQFLFEYFSETQRNKGNFPGRFSGRQFSNSRSEMNVSTLELGDSALYLCASSNGGSAWVNYGYTFGSGTRLTVV.

The rearrangement links TRBV18 to TRBJ1-3; D unresolved. CDR1 is KGHSH, CDR2 LQKENI, per germline. The CDR3 totals 13 residues. Trimming stripped 4 bases from V and 3 bases from J, with 7 bases between. CDR3 DNA: TGTGCCAGCTCACTAGGGCGTGGAAACACCATATATTTT. This translates into CASSLGRGNTIYF.

The chain recombines TRBV5-1 with TRBJ2-7; 8 positions match TRBD2. Unmatched junction bases numbered 9, after V lost 4 bases and J lost 0 bases. There are 16 residues in the CDR3. Looked up from germline, CDR1 is SGHRS and CDR2 is YFSETQ. The CDR3 sequence: CASSRSPTSDSYEQYF. The CDR3 nucleotides read TGCGCCAGCAGCCGGTCCCCGACTAGCGACTCCTACGAGCAGTACTTC.